This is a list of T cell receptor beta chains from one sample in a study of beta chain features in type 1 diabetes. Here immunoSEQ multiplex PCR was the method, and the copy in TCRdb shows in-frame clones only, minus some. Among about 40,000 clones, around half were seen once, and the ten largest hold 0.72%. Sequencing was carried out using central memory CD4+ T cells from blood. The receptors originated from a young woman in good health. Each CDR3 is given with its conserved first and last residue. The order of the fields is D gene, J gene, V gene, clone size, CDR3 protein, CDR3 DNA. The D gene is left open where the match is weak. Where a row states a size, it is once, few, many or the class of an expanded clone; other rows omit it.

- | TRBJ2-7 | TRBV14 | - | CASSQELRGYEQYF | TGTGCCAGCAGCCAAGAATTAAGGGGTTACGAGCAGTACTTC
- | TRBJ2-6 | TRBV6-1 | - | CASSEGQAEANVLTF | TGTGCCAGCAGTGAAGGACAGGCCGAGGCCAACGTCCTGACTTTC
TRBD1 | TRBJ1-2 | TRBV18 | few | CASSLRTGEYYGYTF | TGTGCCAGCTCCCTCCGGACAGGGGAGTACTATGGCTACACCTTC
- | TRBJ1-1 | TRBV10-3 | - | CAITREPNTEAFF | TGTGCCATAACACGGGAGCCGAACACTGAAGCTTTCTTT
- | TRBJ2-3 | TRBV7-7 | once | CASSLALVITDTQYF | TGTGCTAGCAGCTTAGCACTAGTTATAACAGATACGCAGTATTTT
- | TRBJ1-1 | TRBV29-1 | - | CSVEALVANTEAFF | TGCAGCGTTGAAGCTTTGGTAGCGAACACTGAAGCTTTCTTT
- | TRBJ1-4 | TRBV2 | few | CASGPGEWEKLFF | TGTGCCAGCGGTCCAGGGGAATGGGAAAAACTGTTTTTT
TRBD2 | TRBJ2-2 | TRBV4-2 | - | CASSRTGTSGTSAGELFF | TGTGCCAGCAGCCGCACCGGGACTAGCGGGACCTCGGCCGGGGAGCTGTTTTTT
TRBD1 | TRBJ1-1 | TRBV5-1 | - | CASSLDRGWTEAFF | TGCGCCAGCAGCTTGGACAGGGGTTGGACTGAAGCTTTCTTT
TRBD1 | TRBJ2-5 | TRBV5-4 | - | CASSLKGQRNINQETQYF | TGTGCCAGCAGCTTGAAGGGACAGAGGAATATTAACCAAGAGACCCAGTACTTC
- | TRBJ1-1 | TRBV19 | - | CASRKPGMTEAFF | TGTGCCAGTAGGAAGCCCGGGATGACCGAAGCTTTCTTT
- | TRBJ1-2 | TRBV5-1 | - | CASSPQTNNYGYTF | TGCGCCAGCAGCCCACAGACCAATAACTATGGCTACACCTTC
- | TRBJ1-1 | TRBV29-1 | few | CSVAAHGGRTEAFF | TGCAGCGTTGCGGCTCATGGGGGCCGCACTGAAGCTTTCTTT
TRBD2 | TRBJ2-5 | TRBV4-1 | - | CASSQFGTSPKETQYF | TGCGCCAGCAGCCAGTTCGGGACTAGCCCTAAAGAGACCCAGTACTTC
- | TRBJ2-5 | TRBV7-3 | few | CASSPGSKETQYF | TGTGCCAGCAGCCCCGGGTCTAAAGAGACCCAGTACTTC
- | TRBJ2-2 | TRBV7-6 | - | CASSLSHSTGELFF | TGTGCCAGCAGCTTATCCCACTCCACCGGGGAGCTGTTTTTT
TRBD2 | TRBJ2-1 | TRBV5-1 | - | CASSPEGVAGASYNEQFF | TGCGCCAGCAGCCCGGAGGGCGTAGCGGGGGCGTCCTACAATGAGCAGTTCTTC
- | TRBJ2-5 | TRBV7-7 | - | CASSGRVQETQYF | TGTGCCAGCAGCGGCAGGGTTCAAGAGACCCAGTACTTC
- | TRBJ2-1 | TRBV10-3 | - | CAISLGRGAADEQFF | TGTGCCATCAGCCTGGGTCGGGGGGCGGCGGATGAGCAGTTCTTC
TRBD2 | TRBJ2-1 | TRBV5-1 | few | CASSPSGLAGVEQFF | TGCGCCAGCAGCCCGTCGGGACTAGCGGGGGTTGAGCAGTTCTTC
TRBD1 | TRBJ1-2 | TRBV6-1 | - | CASSAVGQSNYGYTF | TGTGCCAGCAGTGCCGTGGGACAGTCTAACTATGGCTACACCTTC
- | TRBJ1-5 | TRBV7-8 | - | CASSPRGGSPQHF | TGTGCCAGCAGCCCACGGGGGGGGTCGCCCCAGCATTTT
- | TRBJ1-3 | TRBV25-1 | - | CASSERGPSSGNTIYF | TGTGCCAGCAGTGAACGAGGCCCGAGCTCTGGAAACACCATATATTTT
- | TRBJ2-7 | TRBV25-1 | - | CASRERRGYEQYF | TGTGCCAGCAGAGAAAGGAGGGGTTACGAGCAGTACTTC
TRBD2 | TRBJ2-1 | TRBV7-9 | - | CASSLDTLAGVDEQFF | TGTGCCAGCAGCTTAGACACCTTAGCGGGGGTGGATGAGCAGTTCTTC
TRBD1 | TRBJ2-5 | TRBV5-1 | - | CASRTGVTYETQYF | TGCGCCAGCAGGACAGGGGTGACATACGAGACCCAGTACTTC
- | TRBJ1-1 | TRBV7-9 | few | CASSWGGPSNTEAFF | TGTGCCAGCAGCTGGGGGGGCCCCTCGAACACTGAAGCTTTCTTT
TRBD1 | TRBJ2-7 | TRBV27 | few | CASSPGQGLYEQYF | TGTGCCAGCAGCCCCGGACAGGGGCTCTACGAGCAGTACTTC
TRBD1 | TRBJ1-1 | TRBV29-1 | - | CSGKQGDTEAFF | TGCAGCGGTAAACAGGGGGACACTGAAGCTTTCTTT
TRBD1 | TRBJ1-2 | TRBV18 | few | CASSPPSRDRLGYTF | TGTGCCAGCTCACCACCGTCTAGGGACAGACTAGGCTACACCTTC
- | TRBJ2-1 | TRBV18 | - | CASSPLASESYNEQFF | TGTGCCAGCTCACCGTTGGCTAGCGAGTCCTACAATGAGCAGTTCTTC
TRBD1 | TRBJ2-1 | TRBV2 | few | CASSGVGGQGYNEQFF | TGTGCCAGCAGTGGAGTGGGTGGACAGGGTTACAATGAGCAGTTCTTC
TRBD2 | TRBJ2-2 | TRBV29-1 | few | CSVETSGSGGLGELFF | TGCAGCGTTGAGACTAGCGGGAGCGGCGGTTTGGGGGAGCTGTTTTTT
TRBD1 | TRBJ1-1 | TRBV10-2 | - | CASSERQGAGTEAFF | TGCGCCAGCAGTGAACGACAGGGGGCAGGCACTGAAGCTTTCTTT
- | TRBJ1-1 | TRBV7-2 | - | CASNRGRAEAFF | TGTGCCAGCAACAGAGGCAGGGCTGAAGCTTTCTTT
TRBD1 | TRBJ2-7 | TRBV7-2 | - | CASSFLTGAYEQYF | TGTGCCAGCAGCTTCCTGACAGGGGCCTACGAGCAGTACTTC
TRBD2 | TRBJ2-1 | TRBV7-8 | - | CASSLVGSGGRSSYNEQFF | TGTGCCAGCAGCTTAGTGGGAAGCGGGGGCCGAAGCTCCTACAATGAGCAGTTCTTC
- | TRBJ2-3 | TRBV5-4 | few | CASSLESHTDTQYF | TGTGCCAGCAGCTTGGAAAGCCACACAGATACGCAGTATTTT
TRBD2 | TRBJ2-1 | TRBV7-9 | - | CASSLALAGSYNEQFF | TGTGCCAGCAGCTTAGCGCTAGCGGGCTCCTACAATGAGCAGTTCTTC
TRBD1 | TRBJ2-3 | TRBV6-7 | - | CASSYSNGTGEDTQYF | TGTGCCAGCAGTTACTCAAACGGGACAGGGGAAGATACGCAGTATTTT
- | TRBJ2-7 | TRBV5-1 | - | CASSLELSYEQYF | TGCGCCAGCAGCTTAGAACTGAGTTACGAGCAGTACTTC
- | TRBJ1-5 | TRBV15 | - | CATSRVRTRLPNQPQHF | TGTGCCACCAGCAGAGTTCGGACTCGGCTCCCCAATCAGCCCCAGCATTTT
- | TRBJ2-5 | TRBV2 | few | CASSSGQETQYF | TGTGCCAGCAGTAGCGGTCAAGAGACCCAGTACTTC
TRBD1 | TRBJ1-4 | TRBV2 | few | CASSGQPNEKLFF | TGTGCCAGCTCGGGACAGCCTAATGAAAAACTGTTTTTT